One sample yielded the 32 T cell receptor beta chains listed below, sequenced in a study of response to subunit inactivated influenza vaccine. MiXCR, run by TCRdb on the RT-PCR reads, gives a single entry per CDR3 protein. The repertoire includes about 500,000 distinct CDR3 sequences, 15% to 20% of them detected once, and over 2.5% sits in the top ten. This specimen was CD4+ T cells sorted from PBMCs, taken around 25 months after vaccination. All receptors derive from a man aged 50-75 years who received an inactivated influenza vaccine.

This chain links TRBV10-3 with TRBJ2-2; D is uncertain. V lost 10 bases and J lost 3, with 15 bases in between. Germline-derived CDR1 and CDR2 are ENHRY and SYGVKD. This CDR3 is built from 14 residues. In DNA form, the CDR3 reads TGTGCCACAAAAAAGTGGAGCGACACCGGGGAGCTGTTTTTT. This codes for CATKKWSDTGELFF.

The chain's CDR3 is CASSPAGTQVETQYF. The CDR3, as DNA: TGTGCCAGCTCCCCAGCCGGGACACAGGTAGAGACCCAGTACTTC. The gene calls are TRBV18 and TRBJ2-5; possibly TRBD1 for D (6 bases). Germline CDR1 is KGHSH and CDR2 is LQKENI. The CDR3 contains 15 residues. The V end lost 6 bases, the J end lost 4 bases, and 18 bases lay between the germline ends.

This clonotype turned up a few times. The chain carries TRBV2 and TRBJ2-2; no clear D gene. V lost 1 base to trimming and J lost 5 bases, with 8 bases between them. CDR3 size: 14 residues. The germline gives CDR1 SNHLY, CDR2 FYNNEI. The CDR3 DNA follows: TGTGCCAGCAGTGAAGGACTTAGAACCGGGGAGCTGTTTTTT. This encodes CASSEGLRTGELFF. Supplemented by reference TRBV2 and TRBJ2-2, the full variable domain reads EPEVTQTPSHQVTQMGQEVILRCVPISNHLYFYWYRQILGQKVEFLVSFYNNEISEKSEIFDDQFSVERPDGSNFTLKIRSTKLEDSAMYFCASSEGLRTGELFFGEGSRLTVL.

In its sample, this clonotype was seen a few times. The chain has TRBV5-6 and TRBJ2-5; 10 bases line up with TRBD1. The CDR3 totals 15 residues. The V segment lost 4 bases and the J segment 4 bases; nucleotides outside the gene matches: 7. Germline CDR1 SGHDT, CDR2 YYEEEE. CDR3 amino acids: CASSGRQGARETQYF. CDR3 DNA: TGTGCCAGCAGCGGGCGACAGGGGGCTAGAGAGACCCAGTACTTC.

This rearrangement joins TRBV7-2 to TRBJ1-1, with 9 bases that match TRBD1. CDR3 length: 14 amino acids. Germline V CDR1 and CDR2: SGHTA, FQGNSA. The J segment lost 5 bases and the V segment lost 7 bases, leaving 8 bases of the junction unmatched. The CDR3 DNA is TGTGCCAGCAAGAGGGGGACAGGGTGGACTGAAGCTTTCTTT. Protein product: CASKRGTGWTEAFF.

This clonotype has just a few counts. The chain recombines TRBV20-1 with TRBJ2-7, with D maybe TRBD2 (5 bases). Germline CDR1 is DFQATT and CDR2 is SNEGSKA (reference sequence). Trimming left V 3 bases short and J 2 bases short, with 14 bases between. The CDR3 spans 14 residues. The CDR3 sequence is CSASRATGTYEQYF. CDR3 nucleotide sequence: TGCAGTGCTAGTAGGGCTACGGGGACCTACGAGCAGTACTTC.

The chain uses TRBV15 and TRBJ2-6; D could derive from TRBD1 or TRBD2 (5 bases each). CDR3 length: 19 residues. Germline V gives CDR1 LNHNV, CDR2 YYDKDF (reference sequence). Trimming took 4 bases from V and 0 from J, leaving 19 bases between them. CDR3 sequence (DNA): TGTGCCACCAGCAACGGGGCCAGATACTTTGGCTCTGGGGCCAACGTCCTGACTTTC. Amino acid sequence: CATSNGARYFGSGANVLTF.

This clonotype came up a few times. The chain joins TRBV5-1 to TRBJ2-7, with 7 bases lining up with TRBD1. The length of the CDR3 is 16 residues. Losses at the gene ends were 4 bases for V and 4 bases for J; bases not matched to a gene: 14. Germline CDR1 SGHRS, CDR2 YFSETQ. The CDR3 here is CASSPGTAPFTYEQYF. CDR3 nucleotides: TGCGCCAGCAGCCCTGGGACAGCTCCATTTACTTACGAGCAGTACTTC.

There are a few counts of this clonotype. This rearrangement joins TRBV7-2 to TRBJ2-2, with D possibly being TRBD1 (6 bases). Germline lookup yields CDR1 SGHTA and CDR2 FQGNSA. V was clipped by 5 bases and J by 5 bases, with 12 bases between them. The CDR3 consists of 14 residues. The CDR3 bases are TGTGCCAGCAGCCCAGGACAGTTTACCGGGGAGCTGTTTTTT. It is translated as CASSPGQFTGELFF.

This clonotype showed up just a few times. The chain joins TRBV24-1 to TRBJ2-7; a possible D gene is TRBD1 (5 bases). Germline lookup yields CDR1 KGHDR and CDR2 SFDVKD. V was cut by 3 bases and J by 2 bases, with 13 bases left in between. The CDR3 covers 15 residues. This chain's CDR3 is CATSDKGQGTYEQYF. CDR3 nucleotides: TGTGCCACCAGTGATAAAGGGCAGGGTACCTACGAGCAGTACTTC.

This clonotype was counted a few times. V and J are TRBV12-3 or TRBV12-4 and TRBJ2-7; D might be TRBD2 (7 bases). The CDR3 spans 15 residues. V lost 1 base and J lost 2, with 12 bases in between. The CDR3 loop is CASSLVGGGPYEQYF. The DNA of the CDR3 is TGTGCCAGCAGTTTAGTAGGGGGGGGGCCCTACGAGCAGTACTTC.

The table lists this clonotype with a few counts. This chain joins TRBV15 and TRBJ2-7, with 7 positions matching TRBD1. CDR3 length equals 14 residues. The germline V gene encodes CDR1 LNHNV and CDR2 YYDKDF (reference sequence). The V and J ends lost 3 bases and 0 bases, in that order; junction bases with no gene match: 2. CDR3 residues: CATSSGQDSYEQYF. As DNA, the CDR3 is TGTGCCACCAGCAGTGGACAGGACTCCTACGAGCAGTACTTC.

A few counts support this clonotype. The gene calls are TRBV4-3 and TRBJ1-6; D not certain. Trimming took 2 bases from V and 6 from J, leaving 11 bases between them. The CDR3 sequence is 15 residues long. Germline values: CDR1 LGHNA, CDR2 YSLEER. CDR3 nucleotides: TGCGCCAGCAGCCAATTCGGGGTTGGTAATTCACCCCTCCACTTT. Amino acid sequence: CASSQFGVGNSPLHF.

This clonotype came up a few times. The chain is built from TRBV6-5 and TRBJ1-6, with D tentatively TRBD1 (5 bases). Germline assignment: CDR1 MNHEY and CDR2 SVGAGI. The V gene lost 2 bases and the J gene lost 10 bases, with 9 bases spanning the gap. The CDR3 runs to 13 residues. In DNA form, the CDR3 reads TGTGCCAGCAGTTACAGGGGTTCGTCACCCCTCCACTTT. Translated, it gives CASSYRGSSPLHF.

V is TRBV27 and J is TRBJ2-2; 7 bases map to TRBD1. The CDR3 loop spans 17 amino acids. The junction had 6 bases not matched to a gene; V was cut back by 1 base and J by 1 base. Germline CDR1 reads MNHEY; CDR2 reads SMNVEV (reference sequence). CDR3 sequence reads: CASSLLGQIKNTGELFF. As DNA, the CDR3 is TGTGCCAGCAGTTTATTGGGACAGATCAAGAACACCGGGGAGCTGTTTTTT.

In this sample, this clonotype turned up a few times. V usage is TRBV30 and J usage is TRBJ2-7, with D uncertain. Germline CDR1 reads GTSNPN; CDR2 reads SVGIG (reference sequence). The CDR3 consists of 13 residues. V was shortened by 2 bases and J by 6 bases, with 14 bases between the two germline ends. The CDR3 sequence: CAWSRPRLPEQYF. The CDR3 nucleotides read TGTGCCTGGAGTAGGCCTCGACTTCCCGAGCAGTACTTC.

The rearrangement joins TRBV20-1 to TRBJ2-4; no reliable D call. CDR1 DFQATT and CDR2 SNEGSKA come from the germline V gene (reference sequence). The V and J ends lost 2 bases and 0 bases respectively, with 8 bases between them. There are 14 residues in the CDR3. The CDR3: CSARHGVAKNIQYF. CDR3 bases: TGCAGTGCTAGACATGGGGTAGCCAAAAACATTCAGTACTTC.

V is TRBV11-2 and J is TRBJ2-1; possible D gene TRBD2, 6 bases. V lost 6 bases to trimming and J lost 0 bases, with 9 bases between them. The CDR3 contains 14 residues. Germline loops: CDR1 SGHAT, CDR2 FQNNGV. The chain's CDR3 is CASSKTSSYNEQFF. In DNA, the CDR3 is TGTGCCAGCAGTAAGACTAGCTCCTACAATGAGCAGTTCTTC.

The chain recombines TRBV14 with TRBJ2-1; D is unresolved. Germline V gene data show CDR1 as SGHDN and CDR2 as FVKESK. The CDR3 totals 13 residues. The ends were cut back, 7 bases at V and 3 bases at J, with 10 bases in the middle. This CDR3 is CASNSRIYNEQFF. The CDR3 nucleotides read TGTGCCAGCAACTCACGCATCTACAATGAGCAGTTCTTC.

Here the CDR3 DNA reads TGCGCCAGCAGCCAAGATCATTTGGGGGCCAACGTCCTGACTTTC. This codes for CASSQDHLGANVLTF. The V gene is TRBV4-1, the J gene TRBJ2-6, with D unresolved. In germline, CDR1 is MGHRA, CDR2 YSYEKL. V was clipped by 0 bases and J by 4 bases, with 7 bases between them. The length of the CDR3 is 15 residues.

Comment on this clonotype: Relative to the germline gene, one junction end is altered; a read error may explain this. The genes are TRBV2 and TRBJ2-4; 10 nucleotides agree with TRBD1. The CDR3 contains 19 residues. Germline V lookup: CDR1 SNHLY, CDR2 FYNNEI. The CDR3 region is CASSPRQGARTLAKNIQYF. The CDR3 nucleotides read TGTGCCAGCAGTCCCCGACAGGGGGCCCGGACTTTAGCCAAAAACATTCAATACTTC.

V usage is TRBV20-1 and J usage is TRBJ2-3; 12 bases line up with TRBD2. Germline lookup yields CDR1 DFQATT and CDR2 SNEGSKA (reference sequence). CDR3 size: 15 residues. V lost 5 bases to trimming and J lost 1 base; unmatched junction nucleotides: 4. CDR3 bases: TGCAGTGCTCGCCGACTAGCGGGAGGCACAGATACGCAGTATTTT. Translating gives CSARRLAGGTDTQYF.

This clonotype was seen more than once but under ten times. The chain couples TRBV9 to TRBJ2-1, with D tentatively TRBD2 (6 bases). Germline lookup yields CDR1 SGDLS and CDR2 YYNGEE. CDR3 size: 15 residues. V lost 0 bases, J lost 4 bases, and 11 bases lay in between. The CDR3 sequence: CASSVGGSGYNEQFF. The CDR3 nucleotides read TGTGCCAGCAGCGTAGGAGGTAGCGGTTACAATGAGCAGTTCTTC.

The chain carries TRBV4-2 and TRBJ2-7; tentatively, D is TRBD2 (6 bases). Germline values: CDR1 LGHNA, CDR2 YNFKEQ. The CDR3 totals 14 residues. V was trimmed by 0 bases and J by 7 bases, leaving 13 bases between them. Here the CDR3 reads CASSQDRGFWEQYF. CDR3 DNA: TGTGCCAGCAGCCAAGATCGGGGGTTCTGGGAGCAGTACTTC.

The gene calls are TRBV5-8 and TRBJ2-3, with 10 bases fitting TRBD2. With 4 bases clipped from V and 3 bases from J, the junction kept 8 bases outside the gene matches. Germline V CDR1 and CDR2: SGHTS, YDEGEE. This CDR3 comprises 16 residues. The DNA of the CDR3 is TGTGCCAGCAGCAGGAAGTTACTAGCGGGGACAGATACGCAGTATTTT. Translated, it gives CASSRKLLAGTDTQYF.

This clonotype has only a few counts. The V gene is TRBV7-2, the J gene TRBJ2-3; D is uncertain. CDR1 is SGHTA and CDR2 is FQGNSA in the germline V gene. CDR3 length equals 14 residues. The V and J ends lost 3 bases and 4 bases respectively, with 11 bases between them. The CDR3 here is CASSFRLRPDTQYF. The CDR3 coding sequence is TGTGCCAGCAGCTTCCGACTGAGACCAGATACGCAGTATTTT.

This rearrangement joins TRBV29-1 to TRBJ2-3; TRBD1 is a possible D gene (7 bases). Germline V gene sequence: CDR1 SQVTM, CDR2 ANQGSEA. The ends were cut back, 1 base at V and 5 bases at J, with 13 bases in the middle. The CDR3 has 14 amino acids. CDR3 DNA: TGCAGCGTTGAAGGGAGGGGGCTCAAAGATACGCAGTATTTT. It codes for CSVEGRGLKDTQYF.

CDR3 sequence reads: CASSQGRTANSNQPQHF. The CDR3 DNA sequence: TGCGCCAGCAGCCAAGGTCGGACGGCTAATAGCAATCAGCCCCAGCATTTT. This chain connects TRBV4-1 to TRBJ1-5; D is unclear. CDR1 MGHRA and CDR2 YSYEKL come from the germline V gene. The CDR3 is 17 residues long. V dropped 1 base and J dropped 0 bases, with 13 bases sitting between them.

The chain employs TRBV7-9 and TRBJ2-7; 8 bases are a match to TRBD1. CDR1 and CDR2 (germline): SEHNR, FQNEAQ (reference sequence). This CDR3 is built from 14 residues. J lost 2 bases, V lost 4 bases, and 4 bases had no gene match. CDR3 nucleotide sequence: TGTGCCAGCAGCTCGGGACAGGTTCCCTACGAGCAGTACTTC. Its protein is CASSSGQVPYEQYF.

The gene calls are TRBV10-3 and TRBJ2-1; 8 bases are a match to TRBD2. This CDR3 is built from 16 residues. Germline assignment: CDR1 ENHRY and CDR2 SYGVKD. V was clipped by 0 bases and J by 3 bases; unmatched bases: 4. CDR3 region: CAISESPSGYYNEQFF. CDR3 nucleotide sequence: TGTGCCATCAGTGAGTCCCCTAGCGGGTACTACAATGAGCAGTTCTTC.

The rearrangement joins TRBV5-5 to TRBJ1-1; D is unresolved. CDR3 length: 13 amino acids. V lost 4 bases and J lost 11, with 18 bases in between. Per germline, CDR1 SGHKS and CDR2 YYEKEE (reference sequence). The DNA for the CDR3 is TGTGCCAGCAGCCCCGGCCGGGAGTGGGGTGCTTTCTTT. It yields the protein CASSPGREWGAFF.

This clonotype is categorized as medium-sized. The chain links TRBV7-8 to TRBJ2-2; 12 bases fit TRBD1. V was pared by 4 bases and J by 4 bases, with 16 bases of the junction left unmatched. The germline gives CDR1 SGHVS, CDR2 FQNEAQ. The CDR3 runs to 20 residues. Here the CDR3 reads CASSWRFGTGGEYGTGELFF. In DNA, the CDR3 is TGTGCCAGCAGCTGGAGGTTTGGGACAGGGGGCGAGTACGGCACCGGGGAGCTGTTTTTT.